The clone carrying this T cell receptor (beta chain) was seen a few times. Its matching antigen is unknown. Unique molecular identifiers were incorporated when the TCRbeta library was constructed. TCRdb re-analysed the PCR reads in MiXCR, keeping a single row per CDR3 protein. Of around 800,000 distinct CDR3 sequences in the sample, roughly 16% are singletons; the top ten hold under 6%. This specimen comes from a study of T-cell reconstitution after alpha-beta-depleted transplantation in children. Whole-study results and caveats: Newly produced T cells mostly accounted for T-cell counts and diversity one year post-transplant. Some patients showed high day-60 TCRbeta diversity, which derived from surviving recipient T cells and thymic progenitors. Expanded graft clones, several hundred of them, were reportedly the source of alpha-beta T cells about two months after transplant.

CDR3 length: 16 amino acids. The germline V gene encodes CDR1 LGHDT and CDR2 YNNKEL (reference sequence). V lost 3 bases and J lost 6, with 21 bases in between. The receptor comes from a male patient younger than 18 who had a stem cell transplant for acute lymphoblastic leukemia, so the T cells may come from the graft donor. This chain links TRBV3-1 with TRBJ2-7, with D tentatively TRBD2 (5 bases). The sample in question was PBMCs, mostly from graft donor cells, obtained 360 days after TCRalphabeta/CD19-depleted stem cell transplant. The CDR3 sequence is CASSHPGRARSGEQYF. The DNA for the CDR3 is TGTGCCAGCAGCCATCCGGGAAGAGCGAGGTCTGGCGAGCAGTACTTC.